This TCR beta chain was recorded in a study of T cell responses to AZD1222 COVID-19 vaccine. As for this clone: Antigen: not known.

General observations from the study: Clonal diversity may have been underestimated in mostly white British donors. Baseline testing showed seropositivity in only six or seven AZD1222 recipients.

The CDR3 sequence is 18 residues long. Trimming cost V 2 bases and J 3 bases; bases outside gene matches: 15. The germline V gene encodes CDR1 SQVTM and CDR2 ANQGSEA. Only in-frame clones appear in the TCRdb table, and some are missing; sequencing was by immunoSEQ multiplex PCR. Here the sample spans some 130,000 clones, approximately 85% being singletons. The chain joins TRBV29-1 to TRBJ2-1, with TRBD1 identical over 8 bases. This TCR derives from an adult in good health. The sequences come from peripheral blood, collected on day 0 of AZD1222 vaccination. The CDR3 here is CSVESAGWQGAYYNEQFF. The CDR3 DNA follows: TGCAGCGTTGAATCGGCGGGGTGGCAGGGGGCTTACTACAATGAGCAGTTCTTC.